This T cell receptor (beta chain) was identified in a study of blood T cell repertoires in COVID-19. At the level of the study: Acute and convalescent COVID-19 samples came from the United States, Italy and Spain.

Original processing notes: Amplification of reference gene primers was used by the study to estimate nucleated cell counts. Profiled with immunoSEQ multiplex PCR; TCRdb holds only in-frame clones, not every one. From that table come the V and J calls and clone size; the DNA was used to work out D and trimming. The sample lists tens of thousands of clones; about 88% were seen once. CDR3 size: 13 residues. Germline V gives CDR1 SGHVS, CDR2 FNYEAQ. The V gene end was trimmed by 6 bases and the J gene end by 6 bases; junction bases not matched to a gene: 3. Sequenced sample: peripheral blood. The V and J genes are TRBV7-6 and TRBJ1-5; 9 nucleotides match TRBD1. The TCR comes from a man aged 60-69 years with active COVID-19. In DNA form, the CDR3 reads TGTGCCAGCAGTCCACAGGGGGCTCAGCCCCAGCATTTT. Translation: CASSPQGAQPQHF. The full variable domain, completed using reference TRBV7-6 and TRBJ1-5, is GAGVSQSPRYKVTKRGQDVALRCDPISGHVSLYWYRQALGQGPEFLTYFNYEAQQDKSGLPNDRFSAERPEGSISTLTIQRTEQRDSAMYRCASSPQGAQPQHFGDGTRLSIL.